The 17 T cell receptor beta chains presented below share a single source sample, sequenced in a study of cytomegalovirus exposure and HLA in healthy donors (dated by TCRdb to the late 2010s). Receptor libraries were prepared by the immunoSEQ multiplex PCR assay. The multiplex PCR relied on a mix of 60 forward primers for TCR Vbeta segments and 13 reverse primers for TCR Jbeta segments. In TCRdb, the immuneACCESS table is reduced to in-frame sequences with V and J assigned. These tables do not hold every clone; where another copy was compared, an unresolved V gene accounts for under half, and the others remain unexplained. The sample table holds more than 90,000 clones, of which 65% to 90% were seen once. Of the sample, approximately 4.2% falls within the top ten clones. The source material was PBMCs. All receptors derive from a woman in her sixties or seventies in good health and CMV-seropositive.

The chain links TRBV7-2 to TRBJ1-3, with D maybe TRBD1 (6 bases). The CDR3 loop spans 14 amino acids. V shed 5 bases and J shed 8 bases, with 16 bases lying between them. Germline V gene data show CDR1 as SGHTA and CDR2 as FQGNSA. The CDR3, as DNA: TGTGCCAGCAGCCTCACAGGGAGGGTAGACACCATATATTTT. It specifies CASSLTGRVDTIYF.

The J gene is TRBJ2-1, the V gene TRBV30, with TRBD1 matching 12 bases. Losses at the gene ends were 2 bases for V and 7 bases for J; bases not matched to a gene: 12. The V gene's germline CDR1 is GTSNPN and CDR2 SVGIG (reference sequence). The length of the CDR3 is 17 residues. The CDR3: CAWSLRPGQGARNEQFF. The CDR3 nucleotides are TGTGCCTGGAGTTTGAGACCGGGACAGGGGGCGAGGAATGAGCAGTTCTTC.

The chain employs TRBV19 and TRBJ2-5; the match to TRBD2 covers 15 bases. The germline V gene encodes CDR1 LNHDA and CDR2 SQIVND (reference sequence). The CDR3 spans 17 residues. J was trimmed by 4 bases and V by 5 bases; bases with no gene match: 8. Here the CDR3 reads CASSQLGLAGGRETQYF. CDR3 nucleotide sequence: TGTGCCAGTAGTCAGTTGGGACTAGCGGGAGGTAGAGAGACCCAGTACTTC. Based on the CDR3 plus reference TRBV19 and TRBJ2-5, the full variable domain is DGGITQSPKYLFRKEGQNVTLSCEQNLNHDAMYWYRQDPGQGLRLIYYSQIVNDFQKGDIAEGYSVSREKKESFPLTVTSAQKNPTAFYLCASSQLGLAGGRETQYFGPGTRLLVL.

The chain's CDR3 is CASSPNQGQQETQYF. The DNA of the CDR3 is TGTGCCAGCTCGCCCAATCAGGGACAGCAAGAGACCCAGTACTTC. The genes are TRBV18 and TRBJ2-5; 7 nucleotides align to TRBD1. CDR1 KGHSH and CDR2 LQKENI come from the germline V gene. The CDR3 runs 15 residues. Trimming at V came to 6 bases and at J to 2 bases, leaving 9 bases not matched to a gene.

The genes are TRBV12-5 and TRBJ1-2; TRBD1 matches 11 bases. J lost 2 bases, V lost 4 bases, and 9 bases had no gene match. In germline, CDR1 is LGHNT, CDR2 FRNRAP. The CDR3 has 17 amino acids. The CDR3, as DNA: TGTGCTAGTGGTTCCTCAGCCGGGACAGGGGGAAACTATGGCTACACCTTC. Its protein is CASGSSAGTGGNYGYTF.

The chain couples TRBV25-1 to TRBJ2-1; 8 positions agree with TRBD2. Trimming removed 6 bases from V and 7 bases from J; junction bases left unmatched: 14. CDR3 size: 16 residues. CDR1 is MGHDK, CDR2 SYGVNS, per germline. The CDR3 sequence: CASSDPGGGTMNEQFF. CDR3 DNA: TGTGCCAGCAGCGACCCCGGGGGGGGAACAATGAATGAGCAGTTCTTC. Together with reference TRBV25-1 and TRBJ2-1, the CDR3 gives the full variable domain: EADIYQTPRYLVIGTGKKITLECSQTMGHDKMYWYQQDPGMELHLIHYSYGVNSTEKGDLSSESTVSRIRTEHFPLTLESARPSHTSQYLCASSDPGGGTMNEQFFGPGTRLTVL.

The J gene is TRBJ2-5, the V gene TRBV6-5; 9 bases fit TRBD2. Matching the DNA end better, TRBJ2-7 makes the J call doubtful. Per the germline V gene, CDR1 is MNHEY and CDR2 is SVGAGI. The CDR3 loop spans 14 amino acids. CDR3 in DNA: TGTGCCAGCAGCTATAGCGGGAGCCCCTACGAGCAGTACTTC. Its protein is CASSYSGSPYEQYF.

The rearrangement uses TRBV15 and TRBJ2-2, with 7 nucleotides matching TRBD1. CDR3 length equals 14 residues. Unmatched junction bases numbered 4, after V lost 4 bases and J lost 5 bases. Germline V gives CDR1 LNHNV, CDR2 YYDKDF (reference sequence). The CDR3 region has the DNA TGTGCCACCAGCATGGGACAGTTGACCGGGGAGCTGTTTTTT. The encoded protein is CATSMGQLTGELFF.

This sequence joins TRBV5-6 and TRBJ2-6; D uncertain. Trimming took 1 base from V and 2 from J, leaving 7 bases between them. The CDR3 spans 15 residues. Germline CDR1 is SGHDT and CDR2 is YYEEEE. CDR3 protein: CASSLYMAGANVLTF. The DNA for the CDR3 is TGTGCCAGCAGCTTGTACATGGCTGGGGCCAACGTCCTGACTTTC.

This chain joins TRBV9 and TRBJ2-1; D is perhaps TRBD2 (5 bases). Looked up from germline, CDR1 is SGDLS and CDR2 is YYNGEE. Trimming took off 2 bases at V and 7 bases at J, with 13 bases between the two ends. The CDR3 length is 14 residues. As DNA, the CDR3 is TGTGCCAGCAGCGTTACTTGGGAGCGGAATGAGCAGTTCTTC. Its protein is CASSVTWERNEQFF.

The CDR3 DNA reads TGTGCCAGCAGTTCCGGCGGCCTGTACGCCGGGGAGCTGTTTTTT. Protein: CASSSGGLYAGELFF. The chain is built from TRBV6-5 and TRBJ2-2; D gene uncertain. This CDR3 has 15 amino acids. Between the trimmed V and J ends, which lost 4 bases and 6 bases, there was a span of 15 bases. Germline CDR1 and CDR2: MNHEY and SVGAGI.

The chain recombines TRBV7-2 with TRBJ1-2; 7 positions match TRBD1. Trimming at V came to 5 bases and at J to 4 bases, leaving 13 bases not matched to a gene. Germline CDR1 SGHTA, CDR2 FQGNSA. The CDR3 sequence is 16 residues long. The CDR3 DNA reads as TGTGCCAGCAGCCAAATATCCGACAGGGACCCCTATGGCTACACCTTC. Amino acid sequence: CASSQISDRDPYGYTF.

This clone was observed a single time. The rearrangement joins TRBV25-1 to TRBJ1-2, with a tentative D call TRBD1 (6 bases). Per germline, CDR1 MGHDK and CDR2 SYGVNS. The V end lost 6 bases, the J end lost 6 bases, and 20 bases lay between the germline ends. The CDR3 is made up of 15 amino acids. In DNA, the CDR3 is TGTGCCAGCAGGGGAACAGGGAAGGGATCGAATGGCTACACCTTC. This codes for CASRGTGKGSNGYTF.

The V gene is TRBV27, the J gene TRBJ2-7, with D possibly matching TRBD2 (6 bases). The CDR3 consists of 14 residues. Germline V lookup: CDR1 MNHEY, CDR2 SMNVEV (reference sequence). Trimming shortened V by 6 bases and J by 6 bases, and 18 bases separated the two germline ends. CDR3 nucleotide sequence: TGTGCCAGCAGAGATACGCTAGCGCCGCGCGAGCAGTACTTC. Protein product: CASRDTLAPREQYF.

In nucleotides, the CDR3 is TGTGCCAGCAGCTCCAGGGCCTGGATGGGCTACACCTTC. Translated: CASSSRAWMGYTF. The rearrangement joins TRBV5-8 to TRBJ1-2; possibly TRBD1 for D (5 bases). Trimming took 3 bases from V and 8 from J, leaving 14 bases between them. CDR3 length equals 13 residues. Per the germline V gene, CDR1 is SGHTS and CDR2 is YDEGEE.

The chain has TRBV7-2 and TRBJ2-1; 15 nucleotides line up with TRBD2. Per germline, CDR1 SGHTA and CDR2 FQGNSA. Losses at the gene ends were 2 bases for V and 6 bases for J; bases not matched to a gene: 8. The CDR3 runs to 18 residues. CDR3 DNA: TGTGCCAGCAGCTTAAGTTGGGGACTAGCGGGAGGTATCAATGAGCAGTTCTTC. It codes for CASSLSWGLAGGINEQFF. Full variable domain (remainder filled in from reference TRBV7-2 and TRBJ2-1): GAGVSQSPSNKVTEKGKDVELRCDPISGHTALYWYRQSLGQGLEFLIYFQGNSAPDKSGLPSDRFSAERTGGSVSTLTIQRTQQEDSAVYLCASSLSWGLAGGINEQFFGPGTRLTVL.

The table lists this clone with a few counts. The chain uses TRBV11-2 and TRBJ2-7; 8 positions agree with TRBD1. CDR1 SGHAT and CDR2 FQNNGV come from the germline V gene. CDR3 length: 14 residues. The junction had 5 bases not matched to a gene; V was cut back by 4 bases and J by 3 bases. CDR3 coding DNA: TGTGCCAGCAGCTGGGGGGACAGGCGCTACGAGCAGTACTTC. This codes for CASSWGDRRYEQYF.